This TCR beta chain stems from a study of cytomegalovirus exposure and HLA in healthy donors. Study-level findings and limits: Presence/absence analyses took donor sequencing depth as roughly uniform. Most TCR sequences were rare, but some public TCRs occurred in many donors.

To note about this clone: Antigen: not known.

V lost 5 bases and J 0 bases, leaving 14 bases between the germline ends. Germline CDR1 is SEHNR and CDR2 is FQNEAQ (reference sequence). This CDR3 is 16 amino acids long. The PCR ran on 60 Vbeta and 13 Jbeta primers. Only in-frame clones appear in the TCRdb table, and some are missing; sequencing was by immunoSEQ multiplex PCR. Of 170,000 or so clones listed, roughly 78% are singletons. Sequencing used PBMCs. The TCR was taken from a woman aged 45-59 years in good health and CMV-seropositive. V usage is TRBV7-9 and J usage is TRBJ2-4; D ambiguous. CDR3 coding DNA: TGTGCCAGCAGCCCCGTCACGAGCCTAGCCAAAAACATTCAGTACTTC. This translates into CASSPVTSLAKNIQYF.